A single T cell receptor beta chain is shown here with its context. Here immunoSEQ multiplex PCR was the method, and the copy in TCRdb shows in-frame clones only, minus some. The sample contains some 260,000 clones, 90% of which appear only once. The sample comes from a study of cytomegalovirus exposure and HLA in healthy donors. In germline, CDR1 is SNHLY, CDR2 FYNNEI. The V and J ends lost 1 base and 0 bases, in that order; junction bases with no gene match: 1. The CDR3 is 15 residues long. The clonotype comes from a woman aged 25 to 45 in good health and CMV-seronegative. Sequencing input: PBMCs. The chain employs TRBV2 and TRBJ2-3, with 7 bases aligning to TRBD2. The CDR3 DNA is TGTGCCAGCAGTGAAGGCGGGAGTAGCACAGATACGCAGTATTTT. As protein: CASSEGGSSTDTQYF. Filled out from reference TRBV2 and TRBJ2-3, the complete variable domain reads EPEVTQTPSHQVTQMGQEVILRCVPISNHLYFYWYRQILGQKVEFLVSFYNNEISEKSEIFDDQFSVERPDGSNFTLKIRSTKLEDSAMYFCASSEGGSSTDTQYFGPGTRLTVL.